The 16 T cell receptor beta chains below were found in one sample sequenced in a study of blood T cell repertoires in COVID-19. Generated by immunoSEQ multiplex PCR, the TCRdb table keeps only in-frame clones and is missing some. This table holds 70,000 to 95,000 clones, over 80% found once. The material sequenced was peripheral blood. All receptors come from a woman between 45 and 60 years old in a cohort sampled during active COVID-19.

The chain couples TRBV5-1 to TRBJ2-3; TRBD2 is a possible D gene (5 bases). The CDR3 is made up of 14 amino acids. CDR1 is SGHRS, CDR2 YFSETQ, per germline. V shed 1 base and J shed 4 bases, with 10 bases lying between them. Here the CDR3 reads CASSLSGYPDTQYF. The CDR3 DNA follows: TGCGCCAGCAGCTTGAGCGGATATCCAGATACGCAGTATTTT. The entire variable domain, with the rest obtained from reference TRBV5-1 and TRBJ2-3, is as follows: KAGVTQTPRYLIKTRGQQVTLSCSPISGHRSVSWYQQTPGQGLQFLFEYFSETQRNKGNFPGRFSGRQFSNSRSEMNVSTLELGDSALYLCASSLSGYPDTQYFGPGTRLTVL.

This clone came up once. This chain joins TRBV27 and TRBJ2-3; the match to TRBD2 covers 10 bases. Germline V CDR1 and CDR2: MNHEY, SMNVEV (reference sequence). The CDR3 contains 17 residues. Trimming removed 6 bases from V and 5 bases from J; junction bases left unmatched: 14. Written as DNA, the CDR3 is TGTGCCAGCAGGGACCTGGGAAGCGGGGGGGCTAGAGATACGCAGTATTTT. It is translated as CASRDLGSGGARDTQYF.

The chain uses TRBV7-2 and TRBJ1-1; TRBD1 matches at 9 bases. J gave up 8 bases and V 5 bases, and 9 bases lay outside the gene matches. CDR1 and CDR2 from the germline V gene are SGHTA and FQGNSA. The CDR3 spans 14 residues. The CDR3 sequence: CASSPPPGQGEAFF. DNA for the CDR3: TGTGCCAGCAGCCCGCCCCCGGGACAGGGAGAAGCTTTCTTT.

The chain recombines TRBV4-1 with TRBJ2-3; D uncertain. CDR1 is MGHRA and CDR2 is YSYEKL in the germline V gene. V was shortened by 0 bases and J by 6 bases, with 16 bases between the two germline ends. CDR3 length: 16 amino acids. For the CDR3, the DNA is TGCGCCAGCAGCCAAGATAGAACACCACCTAGGGATACGCAGTATTTT. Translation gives CASSQDRTPPRDTQYF.

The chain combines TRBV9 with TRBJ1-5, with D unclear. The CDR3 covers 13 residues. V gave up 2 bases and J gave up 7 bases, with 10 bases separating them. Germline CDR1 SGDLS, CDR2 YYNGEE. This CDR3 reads CASSVGFRQPQHF. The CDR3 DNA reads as TGTGCCAGCAGCGTCGGGTTTAGACAGCCCCAGCATTTT.

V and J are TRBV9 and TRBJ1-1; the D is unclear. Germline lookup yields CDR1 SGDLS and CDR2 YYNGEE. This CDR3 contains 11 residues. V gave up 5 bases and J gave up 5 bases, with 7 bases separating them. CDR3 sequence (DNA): TGTGCCAGCAGACGGGGAACTGAAGCTTTCTTT. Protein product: CASRRGTEAFF.

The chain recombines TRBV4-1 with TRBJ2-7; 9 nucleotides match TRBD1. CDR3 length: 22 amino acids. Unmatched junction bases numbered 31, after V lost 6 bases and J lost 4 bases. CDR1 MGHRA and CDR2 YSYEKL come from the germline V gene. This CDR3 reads CASSNRIWQGQGRIRVNYEQYF. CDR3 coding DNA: TGCGCCAGCAGTAACCGGATATGGCAGGGACAGGGCCGAATTCGTGTGAATTACGAGCAGTACTTC.

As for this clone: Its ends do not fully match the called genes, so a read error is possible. DNA for the CDR3: TGTGCCAGCAGCTTAAGGACGGGGGGCCTGGCTCTCTTC. Its translation is CASSLRTGGLALF. The V gene is TRBV7-9, the J gene TRBJ2-1, with a tentative D call TRBD2 (7 bases). The CDR3 length is 13 residues. Germline V gives CDR1 SEHNR, CDR2 FQNEAQ (reference sequence).

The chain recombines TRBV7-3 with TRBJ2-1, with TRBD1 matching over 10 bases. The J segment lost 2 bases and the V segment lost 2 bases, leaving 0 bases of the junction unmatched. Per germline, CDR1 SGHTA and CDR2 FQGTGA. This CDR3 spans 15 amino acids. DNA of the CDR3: TGTGCCAGCAGCTTAGGACAGGGGGCCTACAATGAGCAGTTCTTC. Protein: CASSLGQGAYNEQFF.

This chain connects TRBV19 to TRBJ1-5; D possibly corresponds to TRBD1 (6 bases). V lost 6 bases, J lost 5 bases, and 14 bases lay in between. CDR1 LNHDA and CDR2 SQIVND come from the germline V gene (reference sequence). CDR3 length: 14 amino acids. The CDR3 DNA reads TGTGCCAGTAGGGGCAACAGGGCACATCAGCCCCAGCATTTT. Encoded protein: CASRGNRAHQPQHF.

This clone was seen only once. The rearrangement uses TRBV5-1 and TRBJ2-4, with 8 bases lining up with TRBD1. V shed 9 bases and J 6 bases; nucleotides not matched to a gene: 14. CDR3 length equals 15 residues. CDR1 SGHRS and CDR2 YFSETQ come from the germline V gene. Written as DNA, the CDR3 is TGCGCCACATCCGTTTCGGGACAGGATAGAAACATTCAGTACTTC. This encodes CATSVSGQDRNIQYF.

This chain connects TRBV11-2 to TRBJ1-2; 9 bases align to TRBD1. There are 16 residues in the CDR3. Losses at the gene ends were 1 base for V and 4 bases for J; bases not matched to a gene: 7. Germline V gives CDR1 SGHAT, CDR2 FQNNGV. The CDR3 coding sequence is TGTGCCAGCAGCTTAGCCTCGGGACAGGGACTCTATGGCTACACCTTC. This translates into CASSLASGQGLYGYTF.

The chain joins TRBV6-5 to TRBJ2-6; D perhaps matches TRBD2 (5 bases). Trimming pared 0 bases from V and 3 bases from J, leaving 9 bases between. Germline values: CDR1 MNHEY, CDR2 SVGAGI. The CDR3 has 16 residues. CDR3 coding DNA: TGTGCCAGCAGTTACTCCGCGGGCCTTGGGGCCAACGTCCTGACTTTC. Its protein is CASSYSAGLGANVLTF.

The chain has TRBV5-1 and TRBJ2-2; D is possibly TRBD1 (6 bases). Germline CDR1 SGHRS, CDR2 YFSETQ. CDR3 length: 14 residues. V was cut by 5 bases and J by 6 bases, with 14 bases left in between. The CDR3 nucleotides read TGCGCCAGCAGGGGGCAGGGGCTCTCCGGGGAGCTGTTTTTT. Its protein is CASRGQGLSGELFF.

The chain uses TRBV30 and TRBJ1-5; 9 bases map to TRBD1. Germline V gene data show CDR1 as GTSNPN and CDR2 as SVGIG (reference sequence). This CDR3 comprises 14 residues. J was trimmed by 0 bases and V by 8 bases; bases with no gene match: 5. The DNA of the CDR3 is TGTGCCGGACAGGGGAGCAATAGCAATCAGCCCCAGCATTTT. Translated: CAGQGSNSNQPQHF. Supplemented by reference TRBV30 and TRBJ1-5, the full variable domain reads SQTIHQWPATLVQPVGSPLSLECTVEGTSNPNLYWYRQAAGRGLQLLFYSVGIGQISSEVPQNLSASRPQDRQFILSSKKLLLSDSGFYLCAGQGSNSNQPQHFGDGTRLSIL.

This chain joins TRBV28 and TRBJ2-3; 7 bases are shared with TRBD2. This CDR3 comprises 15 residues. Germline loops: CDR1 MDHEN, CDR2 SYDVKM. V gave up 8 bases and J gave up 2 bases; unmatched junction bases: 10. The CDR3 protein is CASDTRDYYTDTQYF. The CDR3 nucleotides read TGTGCCAGCGATACCCGGGACTATTACACAGATACGCAGTATTTT.